This T cell receptor beta chain came from a study of patients and donors after allogeneic stem cell transplantation. J lost 2 bases, V lost 1 base, and 2 bases had no gene match. This CDR3 is built from 13 residues. CDR1 is SQVTM, CDR2 ANQGSEA, per germline. Via MiXCR, TCRdb re-called the RT-PCR reads, giving one row per CDR3 protein. The repertoire holds over 150,000 distinct CDR3 sequences, approximately 28% seen once, with less than 3.5% in the top ten. The sequenced sample was blood, either unsorted or a sorted T cell fraction (not recorded which). The chain combines TRBV29-1 with TRBJ2-7, with 7 bases matching TRBD2. This TCR was recovered from a human donor who was either an allogeneic HSCT recipient or a stem cell or donor lymphocyte infusion donor (not recorded which). It is not recorded whose cells these are; they may come from a transplant donor. The DNA for the CDR3 is TGCAGCGTTGAAGGGACTAGACCCTACGAGCAGTACTTC. It translates to CSVEGTRPYEQYF.